The 23 T cell receptor beta chains below come from one sample, sequenced in a study of control samples from healthy donors and cancer patients. Using immunoSEQ multiplex PCR, the repertoire was profiled, and TCRdb retains in-frame clones only, with some absent. Of 120,000 or so clones detected, about nine tenths appear once; the ten largest clones hold 8% to 9%. Sequences were obtained from blood. All receptors come from a middle-aged man in good health.

A single count supports this clone. The rearrangement links TRBV3-1 (or the pseudogene TRBV3-2) to TRBJ1-2; a weak D match, TRBD1 (5 bases). The germline V and J ends were trimmed by 4 bases and 4 bases, with 13 bases remaining between them. Germline CDR1 is LGHDT and CDR2 is YNNKEL (reference sequence). This CDR3 spans 14 amino acids. The CDR3, as DNA: TGTGCCAGCAGCCCGGGACCCGTGGGCTATGGCTACACCTTC. This translates into CASSPGPVGYGYTF.

CDR3 nucleotides: TGTGCCAGCAGCTCGGACAGAGTATACGAGCAGTACTTC. Encoded protein: CASSSDRVYEQYF. The chain is built from TRBV7-9 and TRBJ2-7; maybe TRBD1 (6 bases). The CDR3 totals 13 residues. Germline V gene data show CDR1 as SEHNR and CDR2 as FQNEAQ (reference sequence). Trimming cost V 4 bases and J 4 bases, with 11 bases left between them.

This clone has only a few counts. The chain couples TRBV7-9 to TRBJ2-4; D perhaps matches TRBD1 (6 bases). Germline V gene data show CDR1 as SEHNR and CDR2 as FQNEAQ (reference sequence). Trimming removed 5 bases at V and 2 bases at J, with 13 bases between. This CDR3 is 15 amino acids long. For the CDR3, the DNA is TGTGCCAGCAGCGCCACCGGGACAACCAAAAACATTCAGTACTTC. Translating it yields CASSATGTTKNIQYF. Drawing the rest from reference TRBV7-9 and TRBJ2-4, the complete variable domain is DTGVSQNPRHKITKRGQNVTFRCDPISEHNRLYWYRQTLGQGPEFLTYFQNEAQLEKSRLLSDRFSAERPKGSFSTLEIQRTEQGDSAMYLCASSATGTTKNIQYFGAGTRLSVL.

This sequence joins TRBV30 and TRBJ2-5, with 8 bases identical to TRBD2. Germline V gives CDR1 GTSNPN, CDR2 SVGIG (reference sequence). The CDR3 consists of 15 residues. The J segment lost 0 bases and the V segment lost 4 bases, leaving 7 bases of the junction unmatched. In DNA, the CDR3 is TGTGCCTGGACCGGGACTAGAGGATACCAAGAGACCCAGTACTTC. It specifies CAWTGTRGYQETQYF.

This rearrangement joins TRBV30 to TRBJ1-2, with a weak D call TRBD1 (5 bases). With 4 bases removed from V and 4 bases from J, the gap between germline ends came to 13 bases. This CDR3 contains 13 residues. Germline V gene lookup returns CDR1 GTSNPN and CDR2 SVGIG (reference sequence). As DNA, the CDR3 is TGTGCCTGGAAGCTCGGGGCAGGCTATGGCTACACCTTC. Its translation: CAWKLGAGYGYTF.

This sequence joins TRBV3-1 (or the pseudogene TRBV3-2) and TRBJ1-2; D is undetermined. The CDR3 has 14 residues. The ends were cut back, 4 bases at V and 4 bases at J, with 13 bases in the middle. CDR1 and CDR2 from the germline V gene are LGHDT and YNNKEL (reference sequence). The CDR3 region has the DNA TGTGCCAGCAGCCGAAGGTCTGGGTCCTATGGCTACACCTTC. Its translation is CASSRRSGSYGYTF.

The sample holds one count of this clone. The chain employs TRBV5-4 and TRBJ2-1; D is uncertain. From germline, CDR1 is SGHNT and CDR2 YYREEE (reference sequence). Trimming pared 4 bases from V and 6 bases from J, leaving 11 bases between. The CDR3 is made up of 13 amino acids. The CDR3 region is CASSPSQINEQFF. The CDR3 DNA sequence: TGTGCCAGCAGCCCGTCACAGATCAATGAGCAGTTCTTC.

V is TRBV5-4 and J is TRBJ2-5, with D unresolved. Germline V CDR1 and CDR2: SGHNT, YYREEE (reference sequence). CDR3 length equals 11 residues. Trimming removed 4 bases at V and 2 bases at J, with 3 bases between. CDR3 loop: CASSRQETQYF. The CDR3 DNA is TGTGCCAGCAGCAGACAAGAGACCCAGTACTTC.

The rearrangement joins TRBV7-9 to TRBJ1-1; D unresolved. This CDR3 comprises 13 residues. Trimming left V 2 bases short and J 4 bases short, with 8 bases between. Per the germline V gene, CDR1 is SEHNR and CDR2 is FQNEAQ (reference sequence). The CDR3 bases are TGTGCCAGCAGCTTAAAACTCGGCACTGAAGCTTTCTTT. It codes for CASSLKLGTEAFF.

The V and J genes are TRBV11-2 and TRBJ2-5; 7 bases fit TRBD1. Germline V gene sequence: CDR1 SGHAT, CDR2 FQNNGV. This CDR3 comprises 14 residues. V was pared by 4 bases and J by 1 base, with 3 bases of the junction left unmatched. The CDR3 protein is CASSSWDSQETQYF. CDR3 nucleotides: TGTGCCAGCAGCTCTTGGGACAGCCAAGAGACCCAGTACTTC.

Details on this clone: The junction differs from germline at one of its ends, possibly a read error. V usage is TRBV11-2 and J usage is TRBJ2-1; D gene ambiguous. CDR3 length equals 12 residues. The V gene's germline CDR1 is SGHAT and CDR2 FQNNGV. The CDR3 DNA sequence: TGTGCCAGCCTCGGGCAGTACAGTGAGCAGTTCTTC. It specifies CASLGQYSEQFF.

As for this clone: The junction shows a germline mismatch at one end, possibly a read error. The rearrangement links TRBV24-1 to TRBJ2-7, with D possibly being TRBD2 (5 bases). The CDR3 length is 13 residues. CDR1 KGHDR and CDR2 SFDVKD come from the germline V gene. CDR3 sequence: CATSEGMGYSGNF. CDR3 nucleotide sequence: TGTGCCACCAGTGAGGGGATGGGATACTCGGGGAACTTC.

The chain has TRBV27 and TRBJ2-7; 9 nucleotides align to TRBD1. V was pared by 6 bases and J by 3 bases, with 12 bases of the junction left unmatched. Germline loops: CDR1 MNHEY, CDR2 SMNVEV (reference sequence). The CDR3 spans 16 residues. The CDR3 loop is CASSPYGQGQFYEQYF. For the CDR3, the DNA is TGTGCCAGCAGCCCCTACGGACAGGGGCAATTCTACGAGCAGTACTTC.

The CDR3 DNA follows: TGTGCCAGCACCCCAATCGGGGCTTTCTTT. It is translated as CASTPIGAFF. The genes are TRBV12-3 or TRBV12-4 and TRBJ1-1, with D uncertain. V was pared by 7 bases and J by 11 bases, with 11 bases between. This CDR3 has 10 amino acids.

This sequence joins TRBV4-2 and TRBJ1-2, with a tentative D call TRBD1 (5 bases). Germline CDR1 reads LGHNA; CDR2 reads YNFKEQ. The CDR3 has 16 residues. Between the trimmed V and J ends, which lost 3 bases and 0 bases, there was a span of 14 bases. The CDR3 DNA reads TGTGCCAGCAGCCAGGCCCTTTCGGGGGCTAACTATGGCTACACCTTC. This sequence encodes CASSQALSGANYGYTF.

The chain couples TRBV19 to TRBJ1-6; 7 bases are a match to TRBD1. The ends lost 5 bases at V and 4 bases at J; junction bases unmatched: 2. In germline, CDR1 is LNHDA, CDR2 SQIVND (reference sequence). The CDR3 runs to 14 residues. CDR3 in amino acids: CASSPGQYNSPLHF. CDR3 DNA sequence: TGTGCCAGTAGTCCGGGACAGTATAATTCACCCCTCCACTTT.

CDR3 sequence: CAWSVSPLQGEAFF. CDR3 sequence (DNA): TGTGCCTGGAGTGTCTCCCCTTTACAGGGTGAAGCTTTCTTT. This chain joins TRBV30 and TRBJ1-1; possible D gene TRBD1, 6 bases. CDR1 is GTSNPN and CDR2 is SVGIG in the germline V gene (reference sequence). This CDR3 has 14 amino acids. Trimming left V 0 bases short and J 7 bases short, with 15 bases between.

This chain links TRBV7-2 with TRBJ1-6; 7 bases fit TRBD1. Looked up from germline, CDR1 is SGHTA and CDR2 is FQGNSA. Trimming at V came to 5 bases and at J to 8 bases, leaving 3 bases not matched to a gene. The CDR3 spans 13 residues. CDR3 sequence reads: CASSNDRDSPLHF. The CDR3 DNA is TGTGCCAGCAGCAACGACAGGGATTCACCCCTCCACTTT. The full variable domain, rest sourced from reference TRBV7-2 and TRBJ1-6, is GAGVSQSPSNKVTEKGKDVELRCDPISGHTALYWYRQSLGQGLEFLIYFQGNSAPDKSGLPSDRFSAERTGGSVSTLTIQRTQQEDSAVYLCASSNDRDSPLHFGNGTRLTVT.

The chain combines TRBV11-3 with TRBJ1-3, with D unresolved. CDR3 length: 13 amino acids. V was trimmed by 4 bases and J by 8 bases, leaving 12 bases between them. CDR1 SGHNT and CDR2 YENEEA come from the germline V gene. CDR3 DNA: TGTGCCAGCAGCTCACCCCCCCCGCACACCATATATTTT. Translation: CASSSPPPHTIYF.

The chain has TRBV9 and TRBJ1-1; D might be TRBD1 (6 bases). Germline-derived CDR1 and CDR2 are SGDLS and YYNGEE. The CDR3 runs to 16 residues. V was shortened by 0 bases and J by 2 bases, with 14 bases between the two germline ends. CDR3 nucleotides: TGTGCCAGCAGCGTAGACCCCACAGGGCTAAACACTGAAGCTTTCTTT. Its protein is CASSVDPTGLNTEAFF. Looking up the rest from reference TRBV9 and TRBJ1-1 gives the full variable domain: DSGVTQTPKHLITATGQRVTLRCSPRSGDLSVYWYQQSLDQGLQFLIQYYNGEERAKGNILERFSAQQFPDLHSELNLSSLELGDSALYFCASSVDPTGLNTEAFFGQGTRLTVV.

The V call is TRBV29-1, the J call TRBJ1-1; D might be TRBD1 (6 bases). Looked up from germline, CDR1 is SQVTM and CDR2 is ANQGSEA. This CDR3 has 11 amino acids. The V end was cut by 6 bases, the J end by 8 bases, with 13 bases between. This chain's CDR3 is CSVPGTQEAFF. The CDR3 coding sequence is TGCAGCGTACCCGGGACACAGGAAGCTTTCTTT.

This chain connects TRBV4-1 to TRBJ2-3; D is undetermined. V was shortened by 2 bases and J by 4 bases, with 7 bases between the two germline ends. CDR1 MGHRA and CDR2 YSYEKL come from the germline V gene. This CDR3 spans 13 amino acids. CDR3 coding DNA: TGCGCCAGCAGCCAACCGGGCGCAGATACGCAGTATTTT. It codes for CASSQPGADTQYF.

The chain employs TRBV7-9 and TRBJ1-2; D is undetermined. Germline V gene lookup returns CDR1 SEHNR and CDR2 FQNEAQ (reference sequence). The CDR3 has 14 residues. The germline V and J ends were trimmed by 1 base and 2 bases, with 8 bases remaining between them. DNA for the CDR3: TGTGCCAGCAGCTTAGAAACCGTCAACTATGGCTACACCTTC. Translation gives CASSLETVNYGYTF. Combining the CDR3 with reference TRBV7-9 and TRBJ1-2 gives the whole variable domain DTGVSQNPRHKITKRGQNVTFRCDPISEHNRLYWYRQTLGQGPEFLTYFQNEAQLEKSRLLSDRFSAERPKGSFSTLEIQRTEQGDSAMYLCASSLETVNYGYTFGSGTRLTVV.